Below are 6 T cell receptor beta chains sequenced from a single sample in a study of cytomegalovirus exposure and HLA in healthy donors. 60 Vbeta and 13 Jbeta primers were used in PCR. Profiled with immunoSEQ multiplex PCR; TCRdb holds only in-frame clones, not every one. The sample lists approximately 130,000 clones; 77% were seen once. The sample taken for sequencing was PBMCs. These TCRs come from a man aged 18 to 30 in good health and CMV-seropositive.

The chain recombines TRBV6-6 with TRBJ1-2; no clear D. The CDR3 runs to 15 residues. V was clipped by 2 bases and J by 0 bases, with 10 bases between them. CDR1 and CDR2 (germline): MNHNY, SVGAGI (reference sequence). CDR3 DNA sequence: TGTGCCAGCAGTTACGAAGCACAGTCTAACTATGGCTACACCTTC. Translating it yields CASSYEAQSNYGYTF.

This clone occurred once. The V call is TRBV5-1, the J call TRBJ2-2; 7 positions match TRBD1. Germline CDR1 SGHRS, CDR2 YFSETQ. V shed 2 bases, J shed 5 bases, and the junction held 12 bases outside the gene matches. The CDR3 has 17 amino acids. This CDR3 reads CASSFEPTGFRTGELFF. The CDR3 nucleotides are TGCGCCAGCAGCTTTGAGCCGACAGGGTTTAGGACCGGGGAGCTGTTTTTT.

This clone turned up a few times. V usage is TRBV5-4 and J usage is TRBJ1-5; D may be TRBD1 (5 bases). This CDR3 contains 13 residues. The V gene lost 0 bases and the J gene lost 9 bases, with 10 bases spanning the gap. CDR1 and CDR2 (germline): SGHNT, YYREEE (reference sequence). Here the CDR3 reads CASSLDVGGPQHF. The CDR3 DNA sequence: TGTGCCAGCAGCTTGGATGTGGGGGGGCCCCAGCATTTT.

The chain couples TRBV27 to TRBJ2-2, with 8 bases matching TRBD2. Germline V gives CDR1 MNHEY, CDR2 SMNVEV (reference sequence). Unmatched junction bases numbered 5, after V lost 5 bases and J lost 6 bases. The CDR3 spans 14 residues. This chain's CDR3 is CASSKTSVAGELFF. The CDR3 region has the DNA TGTGCCAGCAGTAAGACTAGCGTCGCCGGGGAGCTGTTTTTT.

This clone was seen only once. The chain carries TRBV11-2 and TRBJ2-7; 7 nucleotides match TRBD1. V lost 1 base, J lost 2 bases, and 2 bases stayed unmatched. The germline V gene encodes CDR1 SGHAT and CDR2 FQNNGV. The CDR3 spans 14 residues. The CDR3 nucleotides read TGTGCCAGCAGCTTAGGGGACAGTGCCTACGAGCAGTACTTC. This encodes CASSLGDSAYEQYF.

The chain is built from TRBV19 and TRBJ2-1; the match to TRBD1 covers 8 bases. This CDR3 is built from 15 residues. CDR1 and CDR2 from the germline V gene are LNHDA and SQIVND (reference sequence). With 3 bases clipped from V and 9 bases from J, the junction kept 10 bases outside the gene matches. The CDR3 sequence: CASSIDRGKNTEQFF. The CDR3 coding sequence is TGTGCCAGTAGTATTGACAGGGGAAAGAACACTGAGCAGTTCTTC.